This entry describes one T cell receptor (beta chain). The data are from a study of blood T cell repertoires in COVID-19. About the study: Samples of COVID-19 (acute and convalescent) were obtained from the United States, Italy and Spain. PBMCs, B-cell-depleted T cells, or T cells provided the cDNA or gDNA that made up the material.

The authors' processing: Amplification with reference gene primers provided the estimates of nucleated cell counts. Clones were read by immunoSEQ multiplex PCR, and TCRdb kept only the in-frame ones, dropping some. V and J calls and clone size come straight from that table; D and trimming were deduced from the DNA. The data contain 200,000 to 300,000 clones, roughly 84% of them singletons. Unmatched junction bases numbered 8, after V lost 4 bases and J lost 7 bases. Germline CDR1 is LNHNV and CDR2 is YYDKDF (reference sequence). The CDR3 is 15 residues long. This chain uses TRBV15 with TRBJ2-2; 8 bases are a match to TRBD2. The TCR originated in a man aged 35 to 55 who had recovered from COVID-19. Sequences were obtained from peripheral blood. CDR3 bases: TGTGCCACCAGCAAAGAGCGGGGGTTTAGCGGGGAGCTGTTTTTT. As protein: CATSKERGFSGELFF.